This T cell receptor (beta chain) was captured in a study of regulatory T cells in long-lasting Graves disease. This CDR3 region has 13 residues. Germline V gene data show CDR1 as MNHEY and CDR2 as SMNVEV (reference sequence). V was clipped by 1 base and J by 8 bases; unmatched bases: 2. Construction of TCR beta libraries relied on iRepertoire HTBI primers and on Arm-PCR targeting CDR3 regions. Each CDR3 protein is one row after TCRdb ran MiXCR on the multiplex PCR reads. Of roughly 500,000 distinct CDR3 sequences in the sample, approximately 15% were seen once. Time point given: newly diagnosed GD, antithyroid drugs for less than 3 months. Isolated PBMC RNA provided the starting material for the TCR library. This sample was also put to use in a study of T cells in Graves' hyperthyroidism and ophthalmopathy. That source notes: The study left out patients who had uncontrolled infection, other autoimmune disease, pregnancy or lactation. In the first-round RT-PCR of the TCR CDR3, the HTBI primer set was used.

The J gene is TRBJ2-1, the V gene TRBV27; 7 bases are a match to TRBD2. The sample consisted of peripheral blood mononuclear cells (PBMCs), taken at new diagnosis, from a patient treated with antithyroid drugs. The receptor was isolated from a man aged 30 to 39 with Graves disease. The CDR3 here is CASSLLGLYEQFF. In DNA form, the CDR3 reads TGTGCCAGCAGTTTATTGGGACTATATGAGCAGTTCTTC.